The 17 T cell receptor beta chains given below trace back to one sample, sequenced in a study of tissue T cells after allogeneic stem cell transplantation. Time point meaning: mouse harvest day 14 after allogeneic transplant. Tail vein injection delivered 10^7 T-cell-depleted bone marrow cells and 10^6 splenic CD5+ T cells. Sequencing was performed with immunoSEQ multiplex PCR; in TCRdb, only in-frame clones are kept and a portion is missing. The sample contains thousands of clones, roughly half of which appear only once. Sequencing was carried out using gut tissue. Receptor source: a female BALB/c mouse given C57BL/6 T cells with graft-versus-host disease after an allogeneic hematopoietic cell transplant.

Turning to this clone: The gene symbols are mouse symbols. The CDR3 goes on 1 residue after the read ends, and that part is filled in from the germline J gene. The chain is built from TRBV13-1 and TRBJ1-6; 10 bases are shared with TRBD1. Being an ORF, TRBJ1-6 has a function that is uncertain. V was pared by 0 bases and J by 10 bases, with 4 bases of the junction left unmatched. The CDR3 runs 15 residues. Germline V gene sequence: CDR1 NSHNY, CDR2 SYGAGN. CDR3 loop: CASSDGQGARSPLYF. Incomplete CDR3 DNA: TGTGCCAGCAGTGATGGACAGGGGGCGAGGTCGCCCCTCTAC.

Points on this clone: Gene labels here are mouse ones. From the germline J gene comes the end of the CDR3, since the read stops 1 residue before it. At the DNA level, this CDR3 is encoded by other sequences in the same sample as well. V usage is TRBV26 and J usage is TRBJ1-1; D is unresolved. The germline V gene encodes CDR1 KGHPV and CDR2 FQNQEV (reference sequence). V lost 4 bases and J lost 0, with 6 bases in between. This CDR3 has 13 residues. This CDR3 reads CASSPGANTEVFF. The sequenced part of the CDR3 DNA is TGTGCCAGCAGTCCGGGTGCAAACACAGAAGTCTTC.

This clone was observed a handful of times. All gene names here are mouse names. The CDR3 end is not reached by the read, which stops 1 residue before it; the germline J gene fills it in. This chain links TRBV3 with TRBJ2-7, with a weak D call TRBD1 (7 bases). The V gene's germline CDR1 is SNHLY and CDR2 FYNGKV (reference sequence). The CDR3 contains 14 residues. V dropped 5 bases and J dropped 7 bases, with 18 bases sitting between them. The CDR3 protein is CASSPGTRGREQYF. The part of the CDR3 DNA that was read is TGTGCCAGCAGCCCCGGGACAAGGGGGCGAGAACAGTAC. Drawing the rest from reference TRBV3 and TRBJ2-7, the complete variable domain is GPKVLQIPSHQIIDMGQMVTLNCDPVSNHLYFYWYKQILGQQMEFLVNFYNGKVMEKSKLFKDQFSVERPDGSYFTLKIQPTALEDSAVYFCASSPGTRGREQYFGPGTRLTVL.

Concerning this clone itself: Germline and genes: mouse. The observed sequence ends 1 residue before the CDR3 terminus, with the missing tail filled in from the germline J gene. The chain links TRBV26 to TRBJ1-1, with 12 bases lining up with TRBD1. The CDR3 is made up of 12 amino acids. Germline V gene lookup returns CDR1 KGHPV and CDR2 FQNQEV (reference sequence). V dropped 8 bases and J dropped 9; count of bases not matched to a gene: 4. CDR3 bases read: TGTGCCAGCGGCCGGGACAGGGGGCAAGTCTTC. Its translation is CASGRDRGQVF. The whole CDR3 region reads CASGRDRGQVFF.

A remark on this clone: Genes here carry mouse names. Read data end 1 residue before the CDR3 end; the end is taken from the germline J gene. This chain links TRBV3 with TRBJ2-7; TRBD1 aligns across 9 bases. The V gene end was trimmed by 0 bases and the J gene end by 3 bases; junction bases not matched to a gene: 0. Germline CDR1 SNHLY, CDR2 FYNGKV (reference sequence). The CDR3 loop spans 14 amino acids. This chain's CDR3 is CASSLATGGYEQYF. The DNA read from the CDR3 is TGTGCCAGCAGCTTAGCGACAGGGGGCTATGAACAGTAC.

A single count supports this clone. Gene names are mouse gene names. The CDR3 is cut off 1 residue early in the read; its end comes from the germline J gene. J is TRBJ1-1 and V is TRBV26; 7 positions match TRBD1. CDR1 is KGHPV and CDR2 is FQNQEV in the germline V gene (reference sequence). The CDR3 has 14 amino acids. Unmatched junction bases numbered 9, after V lost 3 bases and J lost 8 bases. The DNA read from the CDR3 is TGTGCCAGCAGTCTAAGAACAGGGGAGAAGGAAGTCTTC. Translating it yields CASSLRTGEKEVF. The whole CDR3 sequence is CASSLRTGEKEVFF. The entire variable domain, with the rest obtained from reference TRBV26 and TRBJ1-1, is as follows: NSKVIQTPRYLVKGQGQKAKMRCIPEKGHPVVFWYQQNKNNEFKFLINFQNQEVLQQIDMTEKRFSAECPSNSPCSLEIQSSEAGDSALYLCASSLRTGEKEVFFGKGTRLTVV.

In the case of this clone: Gene names follow the mouse nomenclature. The read gets to within 1 residue of the CDR3 end, and the germline J gene fills in the rest. V gene TRBV12-1 combines with J gene TRBJ1-4, with TRBD1 matching 9 bases. The length of the CDR3 is 15 residues. CDR1 and CDR2 from the germline V gene are SGHSN and HYEKVE. With V trimmed by 0 bases and J by 3 bases, 1 base remained unmatched. The CDR3 loop is CASSLGTGPNERLFF. The part of the CDR3 DNA that was read is TGTGCCAGCTCTCTCGGGACAGGGCCCAACGAAAGATTATTT.

Only one count was recorded for this clone. Mouse gene names apply. From the germline J gene comes the end of the CDR3, since the read stops 1 residue before it. This chain connects TRBV26 to TRBJ2-4; the D is unclear. The CDR3 has 14 residues. Germline CDR1 and CDR2: KGHPV and FQNQEV (reference sequence). V lost 4 bases, J lost 2 bases, and 10 bases lay in between. CDR3 residues: CASSPLTLQNTLYF. The covered CDR3 bases are TGTGCCAGCAGTCCGCTCACCCTTCAAAACACCTTGTAC.

This clone was counted between two and nine times. Germline and genes: mouse. Read sequence stops 1 residue before the CDR3 end, and the germline J gene provides the missing end. This sequence joins TRBV1 and TRBJ2-2; D unresolved. The CDR3 loop spans 13 amino acids. V lost 3 bases to trimming and J lost 6 bases, with 8 bases between them. Germline V gene data show CDR1 as NSQYPW and CDR2 as LRSPGD (reference sequence). The covered CDR3 bases are TGCACCTGCAGTGCCCCGGGCGCCGGGCAGCTCTAC. Translated: CTCSAPGAGQLY. The entire CDR3 protein reads CTCSAPGAGQLYF.

A note on this clone: The genes are named according to mouse. The CDR3 end falls 1 residue outside the read, so it is completed with the germline J gene. The gene calls are TRBV16 and TRBJ2-4; 8 bases are a match to TRBD2. The length of the CDR3 is 16 residues. Germline-derived CDR1 and CDR2 are SGHSA and FRNQAP. Germline trimming cut 0 bases from V and 0 bases from J; bases unmatched to any gene: 2. CDR3 DNA, as far as it was read: TGTGCAAGCAGCTTAGATGGGGGGGGTAGTCAAAACACCTTGTAC. Translating gives CASSLDGGGSQNTLY. The full CDR3 protein is CASSLDGGGSQNTLYF.

This clone has more than one count but fewer than ten. Gene names are mouse gene names. The CDR3 bases that were read are TGTGCCAGCAGTCTGGCGACAGGTGAACAGTAC. Its protein product is CASSLATGEQY. The entire CDR3 protein is CASSLATGEQYF. V is TRBV26 and J is TRBJ2-7; a weak D match, TRBD1 (6 bases). The read ends 1 residue early relative to the CDR3; the germline J gene fills the gap. Trimming removed 2 bases from V and 6 bases from J, with 8 bases in between. CDR3 length: 12 residues. The germline gives CDR1 KGHPV, CDR2 FQNQEV (reference sequence).

Turning to this clone: Genes and germline are mouse. The missing CDR3 end, 1 residue past where the read stops, is filled in from the germline J gene. The chain links TRBV16 to TRBJ2-2; TRBD2 might be the D (7 bases). The CDR3 is 16 amino acids. CDR1 is SGHSA and CDR2 is FRNQAP in the germline V gene. V was clipped by 1 base and J by 4 bases, with 13 bases between them. CDR3 DNA, as far as it was read: TGTGCAAGCAGCTTAGGGGGGGCGAGGGGCACCGGGCAGCTCTAC. This translates into CASSLGGARGTGQLY. The full-length CDR3 reads as CASSLGGARGTGQLYF.

A word on this clone: The listed genes are named as in mouse. The read comes to an end 1 residue before the CDR3 does, leaving the germline J gene to fill in the end. The rearrangement links TRBV3 to TRBJ2-5; D is ambiguous. CDR3 length: 11 residues. Germline V lookup: CDR1 SNHLY, CDR2 FYNGKV (reference sequence). Trimming cost V 2 bases and J 6 bases, with 3 bases left between them. This CDR3 reads CASSLRDTQYF. The part of the CDR3 DNA that was read is TGTGCCAGCAGCTTAAGGGACACCCAGTAC.

Regarding this clone: Mouse names are used for the genes. The read halts 1 residue ahead of the CDR3 end, with the missing end drawn from the germline J gene. The chain has TRBV3 and TRBJ2-3, with 10 nucleotides matching TRBD2. Trimming cost V 2 bases and J 3 bases; bases outside gene matches: 2. CDR1 SNHLY and CDR2 FYNGKV come from the germline V gene (reference sequence). CDR3 length: 15 amino acids. The CDR3 bases that were read are TGTGCCAGCAGCTTACTGGGGGGGCGCGCAGAAACGCTGTAT. As protein: CASSLLGGRAETLY. The entire CDR3 protein reads CASSLLGGRAETLYF.

In regard to this clone: These gene names are mouse names. The read gets to within 1 residue of the CDR3 end, and the germline J gene fills in the rest. The chain has TRBV12-2 and TRBJ2-4; 8 nucleotides agree with TRBD2. Trimming took 4 bases from V and 6 from J; bases not matched to a gene: 5. The CDR3 runs to 13 residues. CDR1 is SGHLS, CDR2 HYDKME, per germline. CDR3 amino acids: CASSWGGRNTLYF. The DNA read from the CDR3 is TGTGCCAGCTCGTGGGGGGGGCGGAACACCTTGTAC.

Regarding this clone: Gene labels here are mouse ones. The read finishes 1 residue shy of the CDR3 end, and the germline J gene is used to complete it. The chain couples TRBV3 to TRBJ2-5; 10 bases line up with TRBD2. Unmatched junction bases numbered 2, after V lost 3 bases and J lost 5 bases. CDR3 size: 14 residues. The germline gives CDR1 SNHLY, CDR2 FYNGKV (reference sequence). The sequenced part of the CDR3 DNA is TGTGCCAGCAGCTTCTGGGGGGGCCGAGACACCCAGTAC. It is translated as CASSFWGGRDTQY. The CDR3 reads in full as CASSFWGGRDTQYF.

Comments on this clone: These gene names are mouse names. The read ends 1 residue before the CDR3 terminus; that terminus is restored from the germline J gene. The rearrangement joins TRBV1 to TRBJ1-3, with TRBD1 matching 12 bases. CDR1 is NSQYPW, CDR2 LRSPGD, per germline (reference sequence). The CDR3 runs to 14 residues. With V trimmed by 11 bases and J by 4 bases, 6 bases remained unmatched. Here the CDR3 reads CTVGTGGRGNTLYF. The sequenced CDR3 bases are TGCACCGTCGGGACAGGGGGCCGAGGAAATACGCTCTAT.